The next 21 T cell receptor beta chains were all read from a single sample in a study of tumor-infiltrating lymphocytes in primary liver carcinoma. Total RNA amounting to roughly 480 ng was the source from which TCR beta cDNA was made with a constant-region primer. Three-round nested multiplex PCR performed with slightly modified ARM-PCR produced the TCR beta libraries. Each of the first two PCR rounds ran roughly 10 cycles with TRBV1-TRBV30 forward and C-beta reverse primers. TCRdb recomputed calls from the multiplex PCR reads with MiXCR, one row per CDR3 protein. The sample carries roughly 25,000 distinct CDR3 sequences, roughly 78% recorded once. Each 20-30 mg portion of unsorted bulk tissue served as the source for co-extraction of RNA and DNA. Sequencing used liver tumor tissue from sampling region 3. Sample subset: tumor region T3, left-lateral pole. The receptors were sampled from a man aged 40-49 years with primary liver carcinoma and hepatitis B virus infection.

On this clonotype itself: One junction end does not reproduce the germline sequence, and a read error may be involved. The rearrangement links TRBV4-2 to TRBJ2-3; 10 nucleotides line up with TRBD2. The CDR3 totals 18 residues. The V gene's germline CDR1 is LGHNA and CDR2 YNFKEQ. The CDR3 DNA follows: TGCGCTAGCAGCCAAGTGGCGCTTCTAGCGGGAGCGACAGATAGGCAGTATTTT. Residues: CASSQVALLAGATDRQYF.

By frequency in the sample, this clonotype is large. The chain uses TRBV11-2 and TRBJ2-7; 10 positions match TRBD2. Germline V gene data show CDR1 as SGHAT and CDR2 as FQNNGV. J lost 9 bases, V lost 5 bases, and 13 bases had no gene match. The length of the CDR3 is 15 residues. The CDR3: CASSAPGLALWVQYF. Here the CDR3 DNA reads TGTGCCAGCAGCGCCCCGGGACTAGCGTTGTGGGTGCAGTACTTC.

The gene calls are TRBV12-3 or TRBV12-4 and TRBJ2-7, with TRBD2 identical over 11 bases. V was pared by 2 bases and J by 2 bases, with 5 bases of the junction left unmatched. This CDR3 has 16 residues. The CDR3 bases are TGTGCCAGCAGTTTATTAGCGGGAGGGCCTCCCTACGAGCAGTACTTC. It encodes CASSLLAGGPPYEQYF.

As to this clonotype: No conserved phenylalanine or tryptophan ends this CDR3, so it is likely a read error. The chain carries TRBV11-2 and TRBJ2-5; D is perhaps TRBD1 or TRBD2 (5 bases each). Trimming removed 5 bases from V and 3 bases from J, with 19 bases in between. This CDR3 comprises 16 residues. Germline V gives CDR1 SGHAT, CDR2 FQNNGV. The CDR3 spells CASSQTSGEGKETQYL. The CDR3 DNA reads TGTGCCAGCAGCCAAACTTCCGGCGAGGGGAAAGAGACCCAGTACTTA.

The chain couples TRBV4-1 to TRBJ1-6; the D gene is possibly TRBD1 (5 bases). The CDR3 is made up of 14 amino acids. Germline-derived CDR1 and CDR2 are MGHRA and YSYEKL. Trimming took off 3 bases at V and 12 bases at J, with 15 bases between the two ends. The CDR3 DNA follows: TGCGCCAGCAGCCATGGAGAGGGGAATAGACCCCTCCACTTT. Translating it yields CASSHGEGNRPLHF.

Notes on this clonotype: A read error is likely, as this CDR3 ends without the conserved phenylalanine or tryptophan. The rearrangement joins TRBV5-1 to TRBJ2-7; TRBD1 aligns across 12 bases. The CDR3 runs 15 residues. The V gene end was trimmed by 2 bases and the J gene end by 4 bases; junction bases not matched to a gene: 4. Germline CDR1 is SGHRS and CDR2 is YFSETQ. CDR3: CASSLRDRGLYEQYI. CDR3 sequence (DNA): TGCGCCAGCAGCTTAAGGGACAGGGGGCTATACGAGCAGTACATC.

This clonotype has just a few counts. The junction differs from germline at one of its ends, possibly a read error. The gene calls are TRBV4-2 and TRBJ2-3; D perhaps matches TRBD2 (6 bases). Germline V lookup: CDR1 LGHNA, CDR2 YNFKEQ. CDR3 length equals 15 residues. The CDR3 loop is CASSQEVRRAGTQYF. The CDR3 region has the DNA TGTGCTAGCAGCCAAGAAGTTAGGAGGGCAGGTACGCAGTATTTT.

V usage is TRBV10-1 and J usage is TRBJ2-1; D perhaps matches TRBD1 (6 bases). The CDR3 is made up of 15 amino acids. CDR1 WNHNN and CDR2 SYGVQD come from the germline V gene (reference sequence). V was cut by 6 bases and J by 5 bases, with 17 bases left in between. In nucleotides, the CDR3 is TGCGCCAGCAGCCCCAGGACAGCGGATAACAATGAGCAGTTCTTC. Translating it yields CASSPRTADNNEQFF.

As concerns this clonotype: Since the CDR3 does not end with the conserved phenylalanine or tryptophan, this likely comes from a read error. This rearrangement joins TRBV5-1 to TRBJ2-7; 8 bases are shared with TRBD1. Germline assignment: CDR1 SGHRS and CDR2 YFSETQ. The CDR3 runs 15 residues. Written as DNA, the CDR3 is TGTGCCAGCAGACGGGGACAGGTGGTTGCCTACGGGCAGTACTTA. It yields the protein CASRRGQVVAYGQYL.

The V call is TRBV11-2, the J call TRBJ2-1; tentative D call: TRBD2 (5 bases). Germline CDR1 reads SGHAT; CDR2 reads FQNNGV. CDR3 length: 15 amino acids. The CDR3 nucleotides read TGTGACGGCAGCCCCCAGCGTGAGGGATTGGGTGAGCAGTTCTTC. Amino acids: CDGSPQREGLGEQFF.

The gene calls are TRBV11-2 and TRBJ2-7, with 9 bases matching TRBD1. CDR3 length: 16 amino acids. J lost 8 bases, V lost 5 bases, and 16 bases had no gene match. Germline V gene lookup returns CDR1 SGHAT and CDR2 FQNNGV. The CDR3 DNA reads TGTGCCAGCAGCGTCATACAGGGGGCAATACATAACAAGCAGTACTTC. Its protein product is CASSVIQGAIHNKQYF. Supplemented by reference TRBV11-2 and TRBJ2-7, the full variable domain reads EAGVAQSPRYKIIEKRQSVAFWCNPISGHATLYWYQQILGQGPKLLIQFQNNGVVDDSQLPKDRFSAERLKGVDSTLKIQPAKLEDSAVYLCASSVIQGAIHNKQYFGPGTRLTVT.

About this clonotype itself: The junction departs from germline at one end; a sequencing error may be responsible. The chain couples TRBV4-1 to TRBJ2-7, with 9 positions matching TRBD2. The CDR3 is 18 amino acids. Germline CDR1 and CDR2: MGHRA and YSYEKL. The CDR3 is CASNGTPGLAGGPHEQYF. CDR3 sequence (DNA): TGTGCCAGCAATGGAACACCTGGACTTGCGGGAGGGCCACACGAGCAGTACTTC.

Of note for this clonotype: A read error may account for a junction end that differs from germline. CDR3 sequence reads: CDVATSGTEAEQYF. Here the CDR3 DNA reads TGTGACGTTGCTACTAGCGGGACCGAAGCCGAGCAGTATTTC. The V gene is TRBV29-1, the J gene TRBJ2-7, with TRBD2 identical over 10 bases. Germline V gives CDR1 SQVTM, CDR2 ANQGSEA. This CDR3 region has 14 residues.

The gene calls are TRBV29-1 and TRBJ1-1; possible D gene TRBD1, 6 bases. Germline CDR1 reads SQVTM; CDR2 reads ANQGSEA. V was clipped by 4 bases and J by 9 bases, with 15 bases between them. There are 12 residues in the CDR3. The chain's CDR3 is CSVVGARGKAFF. The CDR3 coding sequence is TGCAGCGTTGTGGGCGCCAGGGGTAAAGCTTTCTTT.

The chain is built from TRBV5-4 and TRBJ2-6; the D gene is possibly TRBD2 (6 bases). The V end was cut by 7 bases, the J end by 2 bases, with 13 bases between. The germline CDR1 and CDR2 sequences are SGHNT and YYREEE (reference sequence). The CDR3 is made up of 15 amino acids. Written as DNA, the CDR3 is TGTGCCAGCGGCCTTCGACTAGCTGGGGCCAACGTCCTGACTTTC. Protein sequence: CASGLRLAGANVLTF. Full variable domain (rest looked up from reference TRBV5-4 and TRBJ2-6): ETGVTQSPTHLIKTRGQQVTLRCSSQSGHNTVSWYQQALGQGPQFIFQYYREEENGRGNFPPRFSGLQFPNYSSELNVNALELDDSALYLCASGLRLAGANVLTFGAGSRLTVL.

This rearrangement joins TRBV12-3 or TRBV12-4 to TRBJ2-7, with D possibly being TRBD1 (5 bases). The ends were cut back, 11 bases at V and 3 bases at J, with 17 bases in the middle. The CDR3 runs 13 residues. The CDR3 region has the DNA TGTGCCGGCGGACCGAGACAGAGCTACGAGCAGTACTTC. Protein product: CAGGPRQSYEQYF.

A note on this clonotype: This likely comes from a read error, as the CDR3 has no conserved phenylalanine or tryptophan at its end. The chain joins TRBV6-1 to TRBJ2-7; D possibly corresponds to TRBD1 (6 bases). The V gene's germline CDR1 is MNHNS and CDR2 SASEGT. The CDR3 spans 12 residues. Between the trimmed V and J ends, which lost 6 bases and 4 bases, there was a span of 10 bases. CDR3 nucleotide sequence: TGTGCCAGCAGCCAACAGGGATACGAGCAGTACATC. It is translated as CASSQQGYEQYI.

Many counts were recorded for this clonotype. The rearrangement uses TRBV7-9 and TRBJ2-7; no clear D. From germline, CDR1 is SEHNR and CDR2 FQNEAQ (reference sequence). The CDR3 spans 15 residues. Between the trimmed V and J ends, which lost 4 bases and 3 bases, there was a span of 16 bases. The CDR3 nucleotides read TGTGCCAGCAGCTGGGCGAGCGCGCTTAACTACGAGCAGTACTTC. Its translation: CASSWASALNYEQYF. Full variable domain (outside the CDR3, taken from reference TRBV7-9 and TRBJ2-7): DTGVSQNPRHKITKRGQNVTFRCDPISEHNRLYWYRQTLGQGPEFLTYFQNEAQLEKSRLLSDRFSAERPKGSFSTLEIQRTEQGDSAMYLCASSWASALNYEQYFGPGTRLTVT.

This chain links TRBV11-1 with TRBJ2-3, with 8 positions matching TRBD2. The CDR3 length is 15 residues. CDR1 and CDR2 from the germline V gene are SGHAT and FQDESV (reference sequence). Trimming cost V 9 bases and J 4 bases; bases outside gene matches: 12. CDR3 nucleotides: TGTGCCAGGAGTTTAGCAGCGGGAGCTTCAGATACGCAGTATTTT. Protein sequence: CARSLAAGASDTQYF.

This chain links TRBV28 with TRBJ2-3; TRBD2 aligns across 10 bases. In germline, CDR1 is MDHEN, CDR2 SYDVKM. This CDR3 region has 19 residues. J gave up 3 bases and V 10 bases, and 22 bases lay outside the gene matches. CDR3 nucleotide sequence: TGTGCCAACAGCCGGGGACTAGCGAGAGGGGATTTGGGTACAGATACGCAGTATTTT. Amino acid sequence: CANSRGLARGDLGTDTQYF.

Worth noting for this clonotype: A junction boundary mismatches the germline segment, possibly from a read error. The genes are TRBV12-3 or TRBV12-4 and TRBJ1-5, with D tentatively TRBD1 (5 bases). The CDR3 is 15 residues long. This CDR3 reads CASNFGQGSNRPQHF. The CDR3 DNA follows: TGTGCCAGCAATTTTGGACAAGGAAGCAATCGGCCCCAGCATTTT.